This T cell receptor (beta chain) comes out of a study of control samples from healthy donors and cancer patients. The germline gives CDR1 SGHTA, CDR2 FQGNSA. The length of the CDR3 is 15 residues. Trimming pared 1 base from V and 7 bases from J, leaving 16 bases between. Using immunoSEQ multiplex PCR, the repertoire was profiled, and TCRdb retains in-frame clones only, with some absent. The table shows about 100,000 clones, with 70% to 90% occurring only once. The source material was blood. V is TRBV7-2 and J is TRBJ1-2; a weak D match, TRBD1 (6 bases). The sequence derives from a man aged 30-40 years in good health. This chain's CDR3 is CASSLGSGAKSGYTF. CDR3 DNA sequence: TGTGCCAGCAGCTTAGGTTCAGGGGCGAAGAGTGGCTACACCTTC.